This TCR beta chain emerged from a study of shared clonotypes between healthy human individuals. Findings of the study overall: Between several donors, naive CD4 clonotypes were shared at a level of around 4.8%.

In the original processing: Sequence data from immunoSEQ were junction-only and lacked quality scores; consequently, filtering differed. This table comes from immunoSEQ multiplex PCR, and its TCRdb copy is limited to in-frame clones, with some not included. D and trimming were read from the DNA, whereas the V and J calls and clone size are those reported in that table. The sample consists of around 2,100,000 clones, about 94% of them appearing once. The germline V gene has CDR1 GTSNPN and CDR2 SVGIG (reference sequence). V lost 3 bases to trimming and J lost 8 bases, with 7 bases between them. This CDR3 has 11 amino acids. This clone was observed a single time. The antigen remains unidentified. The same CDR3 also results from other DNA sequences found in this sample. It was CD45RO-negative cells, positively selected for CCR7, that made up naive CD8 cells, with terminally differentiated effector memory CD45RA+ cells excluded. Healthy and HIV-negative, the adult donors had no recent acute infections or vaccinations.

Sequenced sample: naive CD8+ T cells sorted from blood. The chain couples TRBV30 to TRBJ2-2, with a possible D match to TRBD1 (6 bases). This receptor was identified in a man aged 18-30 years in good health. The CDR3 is CAWSQGGELFF. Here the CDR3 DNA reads TGTGCCTGGAGCCAGGGGGGGGAGCTGTTTTTT.